Sequencing of this TCR beta chain was carried out in a study of blood T cell repertoires in COVID-19. Study-level background: Donors in the United States, Italy and Spain gave samples during acute or convalescent COVID-19.

As originally analysed: Estimated nucleated cell counts came from reference gene primer amplification. Produced via immunoSEQ multiplex PCR; TCRdb's table is partial and in-frame only. D and trimming come from the DNA, and the V and J calls and clone size come from that table. The sample has roughly 200,000 clones, 80% to 90% seen once; the top ten hold 3% to 4.5%. This CDR3 is 14 amino acids long. The germline gives CDR1 ENHRY, CDR2 SYGVKD. V was clipped by 9 bases and J by 8 bases; unmatched bases: 7. The cohort comprised adults aged 18 to 89 years residing in 20 to 30 US areas. Sequencing used PBMCs or T cells enriched from blood (not recorded which). J is TRBJ2-2 and V is TRBV10-3, with 12 bases fitting TRBD1. This receptor was identified in a woman in her forties with acute COVID-19. The CDR3 loop is CAMGDRGRSGELFF. CDR3 DNA: TGTGCCATGGGGGACAGGGGGCGATCGGGGGAGCTGTTTTTT.